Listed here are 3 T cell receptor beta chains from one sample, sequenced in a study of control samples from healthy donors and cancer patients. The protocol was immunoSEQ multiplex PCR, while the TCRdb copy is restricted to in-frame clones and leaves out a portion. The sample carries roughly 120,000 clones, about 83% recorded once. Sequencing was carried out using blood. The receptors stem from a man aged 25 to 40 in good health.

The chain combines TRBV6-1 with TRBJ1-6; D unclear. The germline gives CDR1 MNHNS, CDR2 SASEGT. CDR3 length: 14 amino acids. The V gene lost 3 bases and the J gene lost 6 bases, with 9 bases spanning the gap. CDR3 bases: TGTGCCAGCAGTGACCGGTGGATTAATTCACCCCTCCACTTT. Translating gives CASSDRWINSPLHF.

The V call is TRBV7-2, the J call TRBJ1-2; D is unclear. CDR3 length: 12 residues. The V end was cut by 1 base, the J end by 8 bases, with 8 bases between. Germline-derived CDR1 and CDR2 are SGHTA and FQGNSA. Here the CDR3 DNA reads TGTGCCAGCAGCTTAGGGCCCCGGGGCTACACCTTC. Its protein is CASSLGPRGYTF.

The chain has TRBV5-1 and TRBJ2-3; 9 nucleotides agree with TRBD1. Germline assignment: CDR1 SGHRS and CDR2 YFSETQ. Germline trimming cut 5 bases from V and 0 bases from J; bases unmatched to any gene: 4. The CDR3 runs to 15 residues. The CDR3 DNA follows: TGCGCCAGCAGTCTGACAGGGGGAAGCACAGATACGCAGTATTTT. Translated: CASSLTGGSTDTQYF.